A selection of T cell receptor beta chains follows, all from one sample in a study of cytomegalovirus exposure and HLA in healthy donors. The assay was immunoSEQ multiplex PCR, and TCRdb's table has in-frame clones only and misses some. The sample shows fewer than 200,000 clones, over 65% of them seen only once. Specimen: PBMCs. These receptors all stem from a woman between 25 and 40 years old in good health and CMV-seronegative. Both conserved end residues are trimmed from each CDR3. Each record gives: CDR3 protein, D gene, V gene. The D gene is left open where the match is weak.

CDR3 protein: ASGYRVNTEAF
D gene: .
V gene: TRBV27

CDR3 protein: ASSLGATNTGELF
D gene: .
V gene: TRBV5-1

CDR3 protein: ASSLAQGTGYT
D gene: .
V gene: TRBV5-1

CDR3 protein: ASSLDGGYNQPQH
D gene: .
V gene: TRBV7-2

CDR3 protein: ASSLRDRWHEQY
D gene: TRBD1
V gene: TRBV27

CDR3 protein: SVGRELGHEQF
D gene: .
V gene: TRBV29-1

CDR3 protein: ASSLNPGGDPLDPLTSEQY
D gene: TRBD2
V gene: TRBV5-1

CDR3 protein: ASSLSPGTNADTQY
D gene: TRBD2
V gene: TRBV5-1

CDR3 protein: ASGHSPYEQY
D gene: .
V gene: TRBV2

CDR3 protein: ASSLGGSLAKNIQY
D gene: .
V gene: TRBV5-6

CDR3 protein: ASSLDAAVNTEAF
D gene: .
V gene: TRBV11-2

CDR3 protein: ASSSRTRAVKVSGNTIY
D gene: .
V gene: TRBV21-1

CDR3 protein: ASSQGTGQRVREKLF
D gene: TRBD1
V gene: TRBV4-2

CDR3 protein: AISGGGQGADNEQF
D gene: TRBD1
V gene: TRBV10-3

CDR3 protein: ASGPDYGYT
D gene: .
V gene: TRBV2

CDR3 protein: ASSLGQGLADTQY
D gene: .
V gene: TRBV5-1

CDR3 protein: SVEGGSGKRNYGYT
D gene: .
V gene: TRBV29-1

CDR3 protein: ASSEGLASGEQY
D gene: TRBD2
V gene: TRBV5-4

CDR3 protein: SSSPGGAYEQY
D gene: .
V gene: TRBV7-9

CDR3 protein: ASSLFERGGEQF
D gene: TRBD2
V gene: TRBV28

CDR3 protein: ASSSLPGELF
D gene: .
V gene: TRBV7-7

CDR3 protein: ASSQAGTSGSWEQY
D gene: TRBD2
V gene: TRBV14

CDR3 protein: ASSFGTSGTLEQF
D gene: TRBD2
V gene: TRBV5-1

CDR3 protein: AIRVAGSLTDTQY
D gene: TRBD2
V gene: TRBV10-3

CDR3 protein: ASSPSASGRNEQF
D gene: TRBD2
V gene: TRBV7-6

CDR3 protein: ASSLQGTPNEQF
D gene: .
V gene: TRBV5-5

CDR3 protein: ATSRDLGGRDRIYEQY
D gene: TRBD1
V gene: TRBV15

CDR3 protein: ASSQGARIQPQH
D gene: TRBD1
V gene: TRBV19

CDR3 protein: ASSSPRLGRTDTQY
D gene: .
V gene: TRBV5-6

CDR3 protein: ASSLWGRVYEQY
D gene: TRBD2
V gene: TRBV5-6

CDR3 protein: ASSGRTGRSQPQH
D gene: TRBD1
V gene: TRBV4-1

CDR3 protein: AISSVPRGTYEQY
D gene: .
V gene: TRBV10-3

CDR3 protein: ASSITGQNYEQY
D gene: TRBD1
V gene: TRBV19

CDR3 protein: ASSQATDRGHTYEQY
D gene: TRBD1
V gene: TRBV4-1

CDR3 protein: ASSPQGATNEKLF
D gene: .
V gene: TRBV4-2

CDR3 protein: ASSSPRQLKYTEAF
D gene: .
V gene: TRBV11-2

CDR3 protein: ASSTGLAESGEQY
D gene: TRBD2
V gene: TRBV9

CDR3 protein: ASSEAGGTVSSGNTIY
D gene: .
V gene: TRBV9

CDR3 protein: ASSLTAGTANEKLF
D gene: TRBD1
V gene: TRBV7-2

CDR3 protein: ASSFTPGQGLF
D gene: TRBD1
V gene: TRBV7-9

CDR3 protein: ASSSSQGLIYGYT
D gene: .
V gene: TRBV27

CDR3 protein: ASSLGSGSETQY
D gene: TRBD2
V gene: TRBV7-3

CDR3 protein: ASSMTSAGGEQY
D gene: .
V gene: TRBV9

CDR3 protein: ASSLRDRAGANVLT
D gene: TRBD1
V gene: TRBV5-1

CDR3 protein: ASTKAGRTDTQY
D gene: TRBD2
V gene: TRBV19

CDR3 protein: ASKGAASYNEQF
D gene: TRBD1
V gene: TRBV2

CDR3 protein: ASLRTDTQY
D gene: .
V gene: TRBV6-5

CDR3 protein: ASARIPYNEQF
D gene: .
V gene: TRBV4-1

CDR3 protein: ASSEEGPVTGELF
D gene: .
V gene: TRBV2

CDR3 protein: ASSHVGAYEQY
D gene: .
V gene: TRBV4-2

CDR3 protein: ASSSTGTSDPYEQY
D gene: TRBD2
V gene: TRBV5-4

CDR3 protein: ASSEYVETQY
D gene: .
V gene: TRBV2

CDR3 protein: ASGEQGARRSPLH
D gene: TRBD1
V gene: TRBV28

CDR3 protein: ASSIQGQGLDEQY
D gene: TRBD1
V gene: TRBV19

CDR3 protein: ASTPTRRTNEKLF
D gene: .
V gene: TRBV19

CDR3 protein: ASSLGLVGNEQF
D gene: .
V gene: TRBV5-5